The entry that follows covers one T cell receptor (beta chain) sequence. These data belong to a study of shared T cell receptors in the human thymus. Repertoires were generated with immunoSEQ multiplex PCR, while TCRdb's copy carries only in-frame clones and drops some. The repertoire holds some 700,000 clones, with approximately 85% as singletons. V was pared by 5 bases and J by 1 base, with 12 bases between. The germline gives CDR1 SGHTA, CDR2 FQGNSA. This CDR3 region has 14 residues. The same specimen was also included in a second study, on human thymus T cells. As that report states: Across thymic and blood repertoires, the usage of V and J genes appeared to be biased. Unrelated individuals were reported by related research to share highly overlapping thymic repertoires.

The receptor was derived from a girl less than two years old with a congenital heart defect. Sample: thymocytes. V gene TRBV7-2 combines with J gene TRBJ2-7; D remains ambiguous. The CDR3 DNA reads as TGTGCCAGCAGCCACACCAGTGAATCCTACGAGCAGTACTTC. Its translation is CASSHTSESYEQYF.